This TCR beta chain was captured by sequencing in a study of T-cell reconstitution after alpha-beta-depleted transplantation in children. The CDR3 runs 15 residues. Per the germline V gene, CDR1 is DFQATT and CDR2 is SNEGSKA (reference sequence). The trim removed 2 bases at V and 2 bases at J, leaving 8 bases unmatched. The authors prepared the TCRbeta library with unique molecular identifiers. MiXCR, applied by TCRdb to the PCR reads, yields one record per CDR3 protein. There are about 610,000 distinct CDR3 sequences in the sample; approximately 10% occur only once, and less than 5% lies in the top ten.

This rearrangement joins TRBV20-1 to TRBJ2-7; 8 bases match TRBD1. This TCR derives from a human donor who donated a stem cell graft to a child with acute myeloid leukemia. The starting material was PBMCs from the stem cell graft donor, obtained from the stem cell graft. The DNA for the CDR3 is TGCAGTGCTAGACATGGACAGGGTCTCACCTACGAGCAGTACTTC. Translation: CSARHGQGLTYEQYF.